This TCR beta chain was sequenced in a study of OX40 agonist ivuxolimab in advanced cancers. Study at large: Earlier anti-PD-1, anti-PD-L1 or anti-CTLA-4 therapy was permitted; 40% had received some.

Only in-frame clones appear in the TCRdb table, and some are missing; sequencing was by immunoSEQ multiplex PCR. Of approximately 34,000 clones in the sample, 80% to 85% were seen once. Germline loops: CDR1 KGHSH, CDR2 LQKENI. J lost 7 bases, V lost 4 bases, and 8 bases had no gene match. This CDR3 region has 15 residues. This TCR came from an adult with an advanced solid tumor such as melanoma, head and neck, liver or kidney cancer. The chain links TRBV18 to TRBJ2-1; 9 bases are a match to TRBD1. Material: CD4+ or CD8+ T cells sorted from blood, obtained in a trial of the OX40 agonist ivuxolimab. The CDR3 DNA sequence: TGTGCCAGCTCACGGGGACAGGGCCTTGGAAATGAGCAGTTCTTC. Protein product: CASSRGQGLGNEQFF.